The present T cell receptor beta chain was sequenced within a study of shared clonotypes between healthy human individuals. The germline V gene encodes CDR1 SQVTM and CDR2 ANQGSEA. V lost 7 bases, J lost 3 bases, and 4 bases stayed unmatched. The CDR3 is 12 residues long. Method: immunoSEQ multiplex PCR; TCRdb's copy keeps in-frame clones and lacks some. The table includes about 2.4 million clones, over 85% detected once. The specimen sequenced was naive CD4+ T cells from PBMCs. Indicated subset: CD45RA+ positively selected. The chain couples TRBV29-1 to TRBJ2-5; 8 bases match TRBD2. This receptor was identified in a man in his late teens or twenties in good health. Some clones in this sample may be carry-over from other donors' samples. The CDR3 nucleotides are TGCAGCGCCCGGGGGGGGAAAGAGACCCAGTACTTC. Encoded protein: CSARGGKETQYF.